The 21 T cell receptor beta chains in this list originate from one sample, sequenced in a study of cytomegalovirus exposure and HLA in healthy donors. Use of 60 Vbeta and 13 Jbeta primers characterized the PCR. Generated by immunoSEQ multiplex PCR, the TCRdb table keeps only in-frame clones and is missing some. This sample yields over 60,000 clones, of which roughly 75% are seen a single time; 5% to 6.5% belongs to the top ten. Source material: PBMCs. The receptors shown here come from a woman aged 25 to 45 in good health and CMV-seronegative.

The V gene is TRBV25-1, the J gene TRBJ1-2; a possible D gene is TRBD1 (5 bases). There are 12 residues in the CDR3. Deletions cut 8 bases from V and 5 bases from J, with 12 bases between. Germline values: CDR1 MGHDK, CDR2 SYGVNS. CDR3 amino acids: CASAVGGYGYTF. CDR3 sequence (DNA): TGTGCCAGCGCCGTCGGGGGGTATGGCTACACCTTC.

The V and J genes are TRBV10-2 and TRBJ2-3; 9 bases agree with TRBD2. Per germline, CDR1 WSHSY and CDR2 SAAADI. The CDR3 has 17 residues. V lost 6 bases, J lost 0 bases, and 10 bases stayed unmatched. The DNA of the CDR3 is TGCGCCAGCAGCAACCACGGACTAGCGATAAGCACAGATACGCAGTATTTT. This gives the protein CASSNHGLAISTDTQYF.

The gene calls are TRBV6-6 and TRBJ1-5; 8 bases agree with TRBD1. The CDR3 totals 14 residues. J gave up 5 bases and V 6 bases, and 6 bases lay outside the gene matches. Per the germline V gene, CDR1 is MNHNY and CDR2 is SVGAGI (reference sequence). CDR3 in amino acids: CASSQYRGDQPQHF. The CDR3 bases are TGTGCCAGCAGCCAATACAGGGGGGATCAGCCCCAGCATTTT.

A single count supports this clone. The gene calls are TRBV7-2 and TRBJ1-1; 10 positions agree with TRBD1. CDR1 is SGHTA and CDR2 is FQGNSA in the germline V gene. With V trimmed by 4 bases and J by 3 bases, 8 bases remained unmatched. This CDR3 is 16 amino acids long. The CDR3: CASSSPWTGGDTEAFF. CDR3 coding DNA: TGTGCCAGCAGCTCGCCTTGGACAGGGGGTGACACTGAAGCTTTCTTT.

V gene TRBV11-2 combines with J gene TRBJ1-1; 8 positions match TRBD1. CDR3 length equals 15 residues. Germline V lookup: CDR1 SGHAT, CDR2 FQNNGV. With 5 bases clipped from V and 1 base from J, the junction kept 6 bases outside the gene matches. The DNA of the CDR3 is TGTGCCAGCAGCCCCCGACAGGGGACGAACACTGAAGCTTTCTTT. Amino acids: CASSPRQGTNTEAFF.

The chain combines TRBV7-2 with TRBJ2-7, with 9 bases identical to TRBD1. V lost 3 bases and J lost 1; bases outside the gene matches: 7. Looked up from germline, CDR1 is SGHTA and CDR2 is FQGNSA. There are 16 residues in the CDR3. The CDR3 DNA is TGTGCCAGCAGCTTCACCGGGACAGGGCCTTCCTACGAGCAGTACGTC. It translates to CASSFTGTGPSYEQYV.

The CDR3 nucleotides are TGCGCCAGGCCGCCTGTAGCGGGAGGGTACTACGAGCAGTACGTC. Translation gives CARPPVAGGYYEQYV. This chain connects TRBV5-1 to TRBJ2-7, with 11 bases that match TRBD2. CDR1 is SGHRS and CDR2 is YFSETQ in the germline V gene. The CDR3 runs 15 residues. With 8 bases clipped from V and 3 bases from J, the junction kept 10 bases outside the gene matches.

The chain has TRBV7-2 and TRBJ2-1; tentatively, D is TRBD2 (6 bases). The length of the CDR3 is 15 residues. The germline V gene has CDR1 SGHTA and CDR2 FQGNSA. Trimming cost V 0 bases and J 5 bases, with 11 bases left between them. The CDR3 is CASSLAGLTNNEQFF. The CDR3 DNA is TGTGCCAGCAGCTTAGCAGGACTAACTAACAATGAGCAGTTCTTC. Full variable domain (rest looked up from reference TRBV7-2 and TRBJ2-1): GAGVSQSPSNKVTEKGKDVELRCDPISGHTALYWYRQSLGQGLEFLIYFQGNSAPDKSGLPSDRFSAERTGGSVSTLTIQRTQQEDSAVYLCASSLAGLTNNEQFFGPGTRLTVL.

The gene calls are TRBV5-1 and TRBJ2-5; TRBD2 agrees at 11 bases. The J call may not be correct, given that the DNA end is closer to TRBJ2-7. This CDR3 is 16 amino acids long. The V gene's germline CDR1 is SGHRS and CDR2 YFSETQ. CDR3 amino acids: CASSLGTSGYQYEQYF. The CDR3 DNA is TGCGCCAGCAGCTTGGGGACTAGCGGGTACCAGTACGAGCAGTACTTC.

The rearrangement joins TRBV7-9 to TRBJ1-1; no clear D. The CDR3 spans 15 residues. V lost 1 base, J lost 3 bases, and 12 bases lay in between. CDR1 is SEHNR and CDR2 is FQNEAQ in the germline V gene (reference sequence). CDR3 region: CASSLGVWRDTEAFF. CDR3 DNA sequence: TGTGCCAGCAGCTTAGGAGTGTGGAGAGACACTGAAGCTTTCTTT.

This chain uses TRBV18 with TRBJ2-3, with 11 positions matching TRBD2. Germline values: CDR1 KGHSH, CDR2 LQKENI. V shed 0 bases and J 4 bases; nucleotides not matched to a gene: 3. This CDR3 comprises 16 residues. The CDR3, as DNA: TGTGCCAGCTCACCACCGGGACTAGCGGCGCCAGATACGCAGTATTTT. It codes for CASSPPGLAAPDTQYF.

CDR3 amino acids: CASSLRTSGRPGELFF. The CDR3 DNA reads TGTGCCAGCAGCTTGAGGACTAGCGGGAGACCCGGGGAGCTGTTTTTT. This chain uses TRBV5-6 with TRBJ2-2, with 13 nucleotides matching TRBD2. The J segment lost 6 bases and the V segment lost 1 base, leaving 3 bases of the junction unmatched. In germline, CDR1 is SGHDT, CDR2 YYEEEE. CDR3 length equals 16 residues.

The genes are TRBV5-4 and TRBJ1-4; the match to TRBD1 covers 7 bases. The junction had 9 bases not matched to a gene; V was cut back by 1 base and J by 6 bases. Germline V gives CDR1 SGHNT, CDR2 YYREEE (reference sequence). There are 16 residues in the CDR3. As DNA, the CDR3 is TGTGCCAGCAGCTTGATCGGAAGGGGGCAGGATGAAAAACTGTTTTTT. It encodes CASSLIGRGQDEKLFF.

The V and J genes are TRBV6-5 and TRBJ2-1; 7 nucleotides agree with TRBD2. Germline values: CDR1 MNHEY, CDR2 SVGAGI. After removal of 8 bases from V and 9 bases from J, the junction contained 16 bases not matched to a gene. This CDR3 comprises 15 residues. The DNA of the CDR3 is TGTGCCAGCCCGCCGGGCGGGAGTAGAGCTAGTGAGCAGTTCTTC. Its protein product is CASPPGGSRASEQFF.

This sequence joins TRBV10-3 and TRBJ2-7; a possible D gene is TRBD1 (7 bases). Germline V gene lookup returns CDR1 ENHRY and CDR2 SYGVKD. This CDR3 is built from 14 residues. The germline V and J ends were trimmed by 3 bases and 5 bases, with 14 bases remaining between them. Here the CDR3 DNA reads TGTGCCATCAGTGAATCTCAGGGGGGCAACGAGCAGTACTTC. It translates to CAISESQGGNEQYF.

The chain is built from TRBV7-9 and TRBJ1-1; D gene ambiguous. Germline V gene sequence: CDR1 SEHNR, CDR2 FQNEAQ (reference sequence). V lost 0 bases to trimming and J lost 1 base, with 6 bases between them. This CDR3 region has 14 residues. CDR3: CASSLAQENTEAFF. CDR3 DNA: TGTGCCAGCAGCTTAGCGCAGGAGAACACTGAAGCTTTCTTT.

The chain uses TRBV28 and TRBJ2-7, with 9 bases identical to TRBD1. There are 15 residues in the CDR3. J lost 5 bases, V lost 7 bases, and 12 bases had no gene match. CDR1 is MDHEN and CDR2 is SYDVKM in the germline V gene. The CDR3 protein is CASTTQGDRVNEQYF. The CDR3 bases are TGTGCCAGCACCACGCAAGGGGACAGGGTCAACGAGCAGTACTTC.

The rearrangement links TRBV7-9 to TRBJ2-7; no definite D call. Germline lookup yields CDR1 SEHNR and CDR2 FQNEAQ (reference sequence). V lost 4 bases and J 3 bases, leaving 16 bases between the germline ends. The CDR3 runs to 15 residues. The CDR3 DNA reads as TGTGCCAGCAGCTCCAGCGACGGGTACCTCTACGAGCAGTACTTC. Translation gives CASSSSDGYLYEQYF.

This chain connects TRBV7-2 to TRBJ1-1; D gene uncertain. Germline CDR1 reads SGHTA; CDR2 reads FQGNSA. V shed 5 bases and J shed 7 bases, with 8 bases lying between them. This CDR3 has 11 amino acids. As DNA, the CDR3 is TGTGCCAGCAGCGCAGAGGGTGAAGCTTTCTTT. It encodes CASSAEGEAFF.

The genes are TRBV28 and TRBJ2-7, with TRBD2 as a possible D gene (6 bases). The CDR3 length is 15 residues. Germline CDR1 MDHEN, CDR2 SYDVKM. V was clipped by 8 bases and J by 7 bases, with 24 bases between them. The CDR3 spells CASHRVNREFGEQYF. The CDR3 DNA is TGTGCCAGCCATCGCGTTAATCGGGAGTTCGGAGAGCAGTACTTC.

A few counts support this clone. The CDR3 DNA is TGCGCCGGTGGACTAGCGGGAGTTTCCCCCTACGAGCAGTACTTC. Translated: CAGGLAGVSPYEQYF. V is TRBV5-1 and J is TRBJ2-7; 13 bases are shared with TRBD2. The CDR3 covers 15 residues. CDR1 and CDR2 from the germline V gene are SGHRS and YFSETQ. Trimming cost V 10 bases and J 2 bases; bases outside gene matches: 9.